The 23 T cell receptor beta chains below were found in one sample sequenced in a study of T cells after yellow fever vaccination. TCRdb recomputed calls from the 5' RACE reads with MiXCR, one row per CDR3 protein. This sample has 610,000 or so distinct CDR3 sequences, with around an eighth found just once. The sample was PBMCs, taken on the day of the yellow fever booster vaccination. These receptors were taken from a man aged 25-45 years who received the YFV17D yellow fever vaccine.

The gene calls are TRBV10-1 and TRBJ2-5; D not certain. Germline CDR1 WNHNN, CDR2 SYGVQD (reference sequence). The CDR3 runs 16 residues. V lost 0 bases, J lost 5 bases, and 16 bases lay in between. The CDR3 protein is CASSESSGKIGETQYF. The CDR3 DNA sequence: TGCGCCAGCAGTGAGTCGAGTGGGAAGATTGGTGAGACCCAGTACTTC.

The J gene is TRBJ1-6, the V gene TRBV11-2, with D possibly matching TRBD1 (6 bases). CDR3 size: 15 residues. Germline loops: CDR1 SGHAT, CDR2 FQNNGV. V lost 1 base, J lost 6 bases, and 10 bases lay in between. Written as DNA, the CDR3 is TGTGCCAGCAGCTTAGTAGGACAGACTAATTCACCCCTCCACTTT. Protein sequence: CASSLVGQTNSPLHF. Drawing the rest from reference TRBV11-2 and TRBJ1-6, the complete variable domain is EAGVAQSPRYKIIEKRQSVAFWCNPISGHATLYWYQQILGQGPKLLIQFQNNGVVDDSQLPKDRFSAERLKGVDSTLKIQPAKLEDSAVYLCASSLVGQTNSPLHFGNGTRLTVT.

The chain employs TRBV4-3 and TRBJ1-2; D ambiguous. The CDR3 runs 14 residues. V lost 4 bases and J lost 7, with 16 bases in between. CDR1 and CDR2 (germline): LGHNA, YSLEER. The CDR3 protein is CASSPGWIGVGYTF. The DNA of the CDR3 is TGCGCCAGCAGCCCGGGATGGATCGGTGTTGGCTACACCTTC.

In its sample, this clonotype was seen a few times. The CDR3 coding sequence is TGTGCCAGCAGCGCACGACAGGGATCGGGTGAGCAGTTCTTC. It specifies CASSARQGSGEQFF. This chain uses TRBV9 with TRBJ2-1, with 7 bases fitting TRBD1. Germline assignment: CDR1 SGDLS and CDR2 YYNGEE. The CDR3 loop spans 14 amino acids. After removal of 3 bases from V and 9 bases from J, the junction contained 9 bases not matched to a gene.

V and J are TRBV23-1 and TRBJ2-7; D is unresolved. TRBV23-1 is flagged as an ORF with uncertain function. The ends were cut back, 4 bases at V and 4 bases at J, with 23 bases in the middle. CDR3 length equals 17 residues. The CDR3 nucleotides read TGCGCCAGCAGTCGGACGGAGCCGGGCCCTAGAGGATACGAGCAGTACTTC. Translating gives CASSRTEPGPRGYEQYF.

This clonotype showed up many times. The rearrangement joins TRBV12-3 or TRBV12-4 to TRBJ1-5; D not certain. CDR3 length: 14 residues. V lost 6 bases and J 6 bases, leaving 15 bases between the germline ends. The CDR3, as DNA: TGTGCCAGCAGCATCGTCTCAGTCGGTCAGCCCCAGCATTTT. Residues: CASSIVSVGQPQHF.

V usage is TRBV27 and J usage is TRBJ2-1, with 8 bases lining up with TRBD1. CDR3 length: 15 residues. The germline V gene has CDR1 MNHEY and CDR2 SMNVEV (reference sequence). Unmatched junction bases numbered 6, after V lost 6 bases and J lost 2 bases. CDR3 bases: TGTGCCAGCAGACGAGACAGGGGCCCCTACAATGAGCAGTTCTTC. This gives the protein CASRRDRGPYNEQFF.

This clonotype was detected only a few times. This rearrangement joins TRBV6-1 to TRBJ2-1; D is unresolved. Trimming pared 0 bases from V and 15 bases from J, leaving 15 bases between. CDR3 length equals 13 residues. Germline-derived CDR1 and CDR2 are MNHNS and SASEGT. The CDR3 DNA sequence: TGTGCCAGCAGTGAAGCGCTTAGCAGAGGTCCGTTCTTC. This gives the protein CASSEALSRGPFF.

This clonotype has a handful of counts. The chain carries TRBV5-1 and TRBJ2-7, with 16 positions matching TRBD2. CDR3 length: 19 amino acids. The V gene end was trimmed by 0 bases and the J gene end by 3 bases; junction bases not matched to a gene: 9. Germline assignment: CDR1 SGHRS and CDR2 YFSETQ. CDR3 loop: CASSLGQPGLAGGDYEQYF. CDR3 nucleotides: TGCGCCAGCAGCTTGGGGCAGCCGGGACTAGCGGGAGGGGACTACGAGCAGTACTTC.

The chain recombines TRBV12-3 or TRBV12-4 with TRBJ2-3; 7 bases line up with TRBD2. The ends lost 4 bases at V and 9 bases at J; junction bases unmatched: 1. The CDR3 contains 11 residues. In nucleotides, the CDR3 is TGTGCCAGCAGTTCGGGACTAACGCAGTATTTT. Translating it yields CASSSGLTQYF.

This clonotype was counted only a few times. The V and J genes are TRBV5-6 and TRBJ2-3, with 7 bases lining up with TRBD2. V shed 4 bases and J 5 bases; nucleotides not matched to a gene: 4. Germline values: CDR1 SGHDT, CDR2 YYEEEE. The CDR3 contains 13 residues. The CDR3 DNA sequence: TGTGCCAGCAGCCAGCGGGGCGTAGATACGCAGTATTTT. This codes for CASSQRGVDTQYF.

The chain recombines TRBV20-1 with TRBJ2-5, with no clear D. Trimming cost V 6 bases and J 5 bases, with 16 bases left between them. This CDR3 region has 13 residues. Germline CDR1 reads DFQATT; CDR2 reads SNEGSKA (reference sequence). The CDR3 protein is CSASNRVGETQYF. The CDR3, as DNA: TGCAGTGCCTCAAACCGGGTGGGCGAGACCCAGTACTTC.

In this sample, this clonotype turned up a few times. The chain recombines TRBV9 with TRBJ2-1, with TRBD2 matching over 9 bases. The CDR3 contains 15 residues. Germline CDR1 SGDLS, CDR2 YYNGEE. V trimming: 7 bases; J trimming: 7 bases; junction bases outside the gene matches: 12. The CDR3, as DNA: TGTGCCAGCTCAAGGGCGGGAGGGCCTGGAAATGAGCAGTTCTTC. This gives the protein CASSRAGGPGNEQFF.

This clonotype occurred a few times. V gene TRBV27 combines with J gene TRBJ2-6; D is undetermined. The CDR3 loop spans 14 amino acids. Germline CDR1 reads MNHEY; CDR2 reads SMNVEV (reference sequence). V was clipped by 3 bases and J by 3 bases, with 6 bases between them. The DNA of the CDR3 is TGTGCCAGCAGTTTGGTCTTTGGGGCCAACGTCCTGACTTTC. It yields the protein CASSLVFGANVLTF.

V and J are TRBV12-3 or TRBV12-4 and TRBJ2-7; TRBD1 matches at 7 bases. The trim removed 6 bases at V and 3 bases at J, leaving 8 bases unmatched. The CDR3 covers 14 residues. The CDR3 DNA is TGTGCCAGCAGCCGAACAGGGGCAGACTACGAGCAGTACTTC. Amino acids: CASSRTGADYEQYF.

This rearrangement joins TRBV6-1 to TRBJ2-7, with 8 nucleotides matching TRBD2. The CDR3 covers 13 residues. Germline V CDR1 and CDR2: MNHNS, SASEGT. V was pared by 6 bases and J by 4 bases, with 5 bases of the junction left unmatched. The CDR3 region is CASRSSGGYEQYF. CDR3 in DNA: TGTGCCAGCAGGAGCAGCGGGGGTTACGAGCAGTACTTC.

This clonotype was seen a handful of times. The CDR3 DNA follows: TGTGCCAGCAGCCAATCCTCGGGCTTGGGCACTGAAGCTTTCTTT. This gives the protein CASSQSSGLGTEAFF. The rearrangement links TRBV14 to TRBJ1-1; D call uncertain. V was pared by 2 bases and J by 4 bases, with 14 bases between. Germline CDR1 reads SGHDN; CDR2 reads FVKESK. The CDR3 consists of 15 residues.

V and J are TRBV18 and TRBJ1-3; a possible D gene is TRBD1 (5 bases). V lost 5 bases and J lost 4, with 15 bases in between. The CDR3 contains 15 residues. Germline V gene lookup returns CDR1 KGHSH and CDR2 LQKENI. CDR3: CASSNVAGLGNTIYF. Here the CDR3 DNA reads TGTGCCAGCTCAAACGTCGCGGGGCTCGGAAACACCATATATTTT. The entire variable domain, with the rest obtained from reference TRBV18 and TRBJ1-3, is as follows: NAGVMQNPRHLVRRRGQEARLRCSPMKGHSHVYWYRQLPEEGLKFMVYLQKENIIDESGMPKERFSAEFPKEGPSILRIQQVVRGDSAAYFCASSNVAGLGNTIYFGEGSWLTVV.

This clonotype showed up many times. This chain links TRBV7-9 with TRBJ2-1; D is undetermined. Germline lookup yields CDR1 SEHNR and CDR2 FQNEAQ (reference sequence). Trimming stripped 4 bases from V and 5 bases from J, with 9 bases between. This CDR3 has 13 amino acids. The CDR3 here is CASSSGWDNEQFF. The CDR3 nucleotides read TGTGCCAGCAGCTCCGGATGGGACAATGAGCAGTTCTTC.

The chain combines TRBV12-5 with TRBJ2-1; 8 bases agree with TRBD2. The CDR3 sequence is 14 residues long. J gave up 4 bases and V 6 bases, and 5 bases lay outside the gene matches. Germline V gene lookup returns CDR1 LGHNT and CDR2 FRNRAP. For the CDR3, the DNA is TGTGCTAGTGGGCTTAGCGGGGCTTACAATGAGCAGTTCTTC. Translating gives CASGLSGAYNEQFF.

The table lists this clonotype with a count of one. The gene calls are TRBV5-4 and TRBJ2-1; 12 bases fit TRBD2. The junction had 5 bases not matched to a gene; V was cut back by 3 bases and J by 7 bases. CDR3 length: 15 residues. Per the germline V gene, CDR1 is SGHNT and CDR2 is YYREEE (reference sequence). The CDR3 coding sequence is TGTGCCAGCAGCTCTCGGACTAGCGGGACGAATGAGCAGTTCTTC. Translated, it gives CASSSRTSGTNEQFF.

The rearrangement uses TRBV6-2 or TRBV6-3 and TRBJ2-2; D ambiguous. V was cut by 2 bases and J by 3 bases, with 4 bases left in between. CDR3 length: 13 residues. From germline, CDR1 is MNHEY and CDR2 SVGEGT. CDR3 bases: TGTGCCAGCAGTTACACTCACACCGGGGAGCTGTTTTTT. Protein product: CASSYTHTGELFF.

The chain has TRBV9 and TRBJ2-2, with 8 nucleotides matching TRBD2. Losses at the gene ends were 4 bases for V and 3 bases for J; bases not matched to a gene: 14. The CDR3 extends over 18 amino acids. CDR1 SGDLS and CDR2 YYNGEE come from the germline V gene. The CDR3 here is CASSTSKGGTRDTGELFF. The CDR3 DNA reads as TGTGCCAGCAGCACCTCTAAGGGAGGGACTAGGGACACCGGGGAGCTGTTTTTT.